A selection of T cell receptor beta chains follows, all from one sample in a study of blood T cell repertoires in COVID-19. The method was immunoSEQ multiplex PCR; TCRdb's version includes in-frame clones alone and lacks a portion of them. This sample yields roughly 93,000 clones, of which 85% to 90% are seen a single time; under 1.2% belongs to the top ten. Sequencing input: peripheral blood. The receptor source for this set is a human donor in a cohort sampled during active COVID-19. Both conserved end residues are part of each CDR3. D genes are given only for firm matches. The size of a clone is reported for some rows only, either as once, few or many, or as a class for expanded clones.

cdr3_nt	cdr3_aa	d_call	clone_size	v_call	j_call
TGTGCCAGCTTGCCTGTGGGGGGACTCCTCCACTTT	CASLPVGGLLHF	-	few	TRBV27	TRBJ1-6
TGTGCCAGCAGTTACTCAGAGCGTGGCTACACCTTC	CASSYSERGYTF	-	-	TRBV6-6	TRBJ1-2
TGTGCCAGCACCCTAAGCAGGACAGGGGGCACTGAAGCTTTCTTT	CASTLSRTGGTEAFF	TRBD1	few	TRBV2	TRBJ1-1
TGTGCCAGCAGTTTGGATCGCGGAACCTACGAGCAGTACTTC	CASSLDRGTYEQYF	-	-	TRBV27	TRBJ2-7
TGTGCCAGCAACCACAGGGTGTTCCCACATACGCAGTATTTT	CASNHRVFPHTQYF	-	-	TRBV5-4	TRBJ2-3
TGTGCCAGCTCAATCCAAACAGCGAACACTGAAGCTTTCTTT	CASSIQTANTEAFF	-	-	TRBV18	TRBJ1-1
TGTGCCAGCTCACTAAACCGGGGGGACCCCTATGGCTACACCTTC	CASSLNRGDPYGYTF	-	-	TRBV18	TRBJ1-2
TGTGCCTGGAGATGGGGCCCGAGCACTGAAGCTTTCTTT	CAWRWGPSTEAFF	-	-	TRBV30	TRBJ1-1
TGTGCCAGCAGCCTAACCGGGACAGGGGTCTATGAGCAGTTCTTC	CASSLTGTGVYEQFF	TRBD1	-	TRBV28	TRBJ2-1
TGTGCCAGCAGTTCGGCGGGAGTCGTAGCCAAAAACATTCAGTACTTC	CASSSAGVVAKNIQYF	TRBD2	-	TRBV6-2/TRBV6-3	TRBJ2-4
TGCGCCAGCAGAGACCCGGGACAGGGGACAGATACGCAGTATTTT	CASRDPGQGTDTQYF	TRBD1	-	TRBV10-2	TRBJ2-3
TGTGCCAGCAGTTACCCTTCCGGGACTAGCGGGACCAATGAGCAGTTCTTC	CASSYPSGTSGTNEQFF	TRBD2	-	TRBV6-2/TRBV6-3	TRBJ2-1
TGCGCCAGCAGCCATGTGACCGGGACAGGGGGTGAAAAACTGTTTTTT	CASSHVTGTGGEKLFF	TRBD1	-	TRBV4-1	TRBJ1-4
TGTGCCAGCAGCTGGGACAGGGGGACTGAAGCTTTCTTT	CASSWDRGTEAFF	TRBD1	-	TRBV28	TRBJ1-1
TGTGCCAGCAGCCAAGCCAGGGCACCAGGGGCCAACGTCCTGACTTTC	CASSQARAPGANVLTF	-	once	TRBV3-1/TRBV3-2	TRBJ2-6
TGTGCCAGCAGCCCTTGGACTAGCGGGATGGAAGCGCAGTATTTT	CASSPWTSGMEAQYF	TRBD2	-	TRBV11-1	TRBJ2-3
TGTGCCAGCAGCTTAGAAGGACAGGGGGCTTATAATTCACCCCTCCACTTT	CASSLEGQGAYNSPLHF	TRBD1	once	TRBV7-3	TRBJ1-6
TGTGCCAGCAGTGAAGCCCATGTCTACAATGAGCAGTTCTTC	CASSEAHVYNEQFF	-	-	TRBV2	TRBJ2-1
TGTGCCAGCAGCCCACCGTCAGGACGGGAGGGGTTTGTGCAGTATTTT	CASSPPSGREGFVQYF	TRBD2	-	TRBV9	TRBJ2-3
TGTGCCAGCAGACCCGGGGAGGCGTACACCGGGGAGCTGTTTTTT	CASRPGEAYTGELFF	-	-	TRBV6-5	TRBJ2-2
TGTGCCAGCAGGGGGACAGGGGGTTACACAGATACGCAGTATTTT	CASRGTGGYTDTQYF	TRBD1	-	TRBV2	TRBJ2-3
TGTGCCAGCAGTTTATCGCGTTGGAGGGGCTATGGCTACACCTTC	CASSLSRWRGYGYTF	-	-	TRBV27	TRBJ1-2
TGTGCCAGCAGCTTAGTGCCTAGCGGGAGCTCCTACAATGAGCAGTTCTTC	CASSLVPSGSSYNEQFF	TRBD2	-	TRBV7-9	TRBJ2-1
TGTGCCAGCAGTTTAGAGGAGGGGGCGCGGGAGACCCAGTACTTC	CASSLEEGARETQYF	-	-	TRBV27	TRBJ2-5